What follows are 27 T cell receptor beta chains derived from one specimen sequenced in a study of blood T cell repertoires in COVID-19. Some clones are missing from TCRdb's copy, which holds only in-frame ones; the method was immunoSEQ multiplex PCR. The table shows approximately 240,000 clones, with more than 70% occurring only once. What was sequenced was peripheral blood. Receptors originate from a woman aged 40 to 49 who had recovered from COVID-19.

This rearrangement joins TRBV16 to TRBJ1-4; 8 nucleotides match TRBD1. The J segment lost 5 bases and the V segment lost 4 bases, leaving 18 bases of the junction unmatched. CDR1 KGHSY and CDR2 FQNENV come from the germline V gene. This CDR3 comprises 19 residues. In DNA, the CDR3 is TGTGCCAGCAGCCTCGTTAGGGGGACAGGAGAGTGGAGAAATGAAAAACTGTTTTTT. Protein: CASSLVRGTGEWRNEKLFF.

The chain combines TRBV11-3 with TRBJ2-5, with 9 bases that match TRBD1. The CDR3 length is 15 residues. The germline V gene has CDR1 SGHNT and CDR2 YENEEA. With V trimmed by 5 bases and J by 2 bases, 6 bases remained unmatched. The DNA for the CDR3 is TGTGCCAGCAGCATCAGGACAGGGGTGCAAGAGACCCAGTACTTC. Amino acids: CASSIRTGVQETQYF. The full variable domain, rest sourced from reference TRBV11-3 and TRBJ2-5, is EAGVVQSPRYKIIEKKQPVAFWCNPISGHNTLYWYLQNLGQGPELLIRYENEEAVDDSQLPKDRFSAERLKGVDSTLKIQPAELGDSAVYLCASSIRTGVQETQYFGPGTRLLVL.

V is TRBV29-1 and J is TRBJ2-7; D possibly corresponds to TRBD1 (6 bases). Trimming took 5 bases from V and 4 from J, leaving 9 bases between them. CDR1 is SQVTM, CDR2 ANQGSEA, per germline. The CDR3 contains 11 residues. CDR3: CSVQGSYEQYF. The CDR3 DNA reads as TGCAGCGTTCAGGGGTCATACGAGCAGTACTTC.

The V gene is TRBV15, the J gene TRBJ2-2, with D maybe TRBD1 (5 bases). The ends were cut back, 0 bases at V and 0 bases at J, with 11 bases in the middle. This CDR3 region has 17 residues. Germline V gene sequence: CDR1 LNHNV, CDR2 YYDKDF (reference sequence). The CDR3 spells CATSRDLVGANTGELFF. For the CDR3, the DNA is TGTGCCACCAGCAGAGATCTAGTAGGGGCGAACACCGGGGAGCTGTTTTTT.

The chain links TRBV9 to TRBJ1-1; no clear D gene. The length of the CDR3 is 13 residues. The germline gives CDR1 SGDLS, CDR2 YYNGEE. V lost 3 bases to trimming and J lost 3 bases, with 9 bases between them. Written as DNA, the CDR3 is TGTGCCAGCAGCGCGAGGGTTTACACTGAAGCTTTCTTT. Protein sequence: CASSARVYTEAFF.

The J gene is TRBJ2-1, the V gene TRBV6-2 or TRBV6-3, with 12 bases matching TRBD1. The CDR3 has 20 residues. Germline CDR1 MNHEY, CDR2 SVGEGT. The trim removed 6 bases at V and 1 base at J, leaving 16 bases unmatched. The CDR3 reads CASSRAGTGGTYSSYNEQFF. The CDR3 region has the DNA TGTGCCAGCAGCCGCGCGGGGACAGGGGGCACGTATTCTTCCTACAATGAGCAGTTCTTC.

This clone occurred a few times. V and J are TRBV19 and TRBJ1-5; 9 positions agree with TRBD1. The germline gives CDR1 LNHDA, CDR2 SQIVND (reference sequence). After removal of 3 bases from V and 2 bases from J, the junction contained 5 bases not matched to a gene. The length of the CDR3 is 16 residues. The CDR3 region has the DNA TGTGCCAGTAGTATCGGGACAGGGAAGGGCAATCAGCCCCAGCATTTT. This gives the protein CASSIGTGKGNQPQHF.

The V gene is TRBV2, the J gene TRBJ2-5; 9 bases line up with TRBD1. Unmatched junction bases numbered 8, after V lost 6 bases and J lost 6 bases. Germline-derived CDR1 and CDR2 are SNHLY and FYNNEI. This CDR3 region has 14 residues. The CDR3 loop is CASRAGQGLKTQYF. The CDR3 DNA is TGTGCCAGCAGAGCCGGACAGGGGTTGAAGACCCAGTACTTC.

This chain joins TRBV29-1 and TRBJ2-3; D is undetermined. From germline, CDR1 is SQVTM and CDR2 ANQGSEA. The CDR3 is 12 residues long. The V end lost 6 bases, the J end lost 5 bases, and 12 bases lay between the germline ends. The CDR3 nucleotides read TGCAGCGTCCTGTCCCCAGGAGATACGCAGTATTTT. It codes for CSVLSPGDTQYF.

This chain connects TRBV20-1 to TRBJ2-5; TRBD1 is a possible D gene (5 bases). The V and J ends lost 3 bases and 5 bases respectively, with 13 bases between them. Germline V gene lookup returns CDR1 DFQATT and CDR2 SNEGSKA (reference sequence). This CDR3 has 13 residues. CDR3 bases: TGCAGTGCTAGTTTCAGGGTTCCGGAGACCCAGTACTTC. It is translated as CSASFRVPETQYF.

V usage is TRBV14 and J usage is TRBJ1-1; D might be TRBD1 (5 bases). This CDR3 is built from 15 residues. Germline V gene sequence: CDR1 SGHDN, CDR2 FVKESK. Trimming took off 7 bases at V and 0 bases at J, with 15 bases between the two ends. In DNA, the CDR3 is TGTGCCAGCACTAAGGGAGGGGCGCTGAACACTGAAGCTTTCTTT. This gives the protein CASTKGGALNTEAFF.

The chain carries TRBV6-6 and TRBJ1-5, with TRBD1 matching over 8 bases. In germline, CDR1 is MNHNY, CDR2 SVGAGI (reference sequence). The V segment lost 5 bases and the J segment 0 bases; nucleotides outside the gene matches: 6. The CDR3 covers 16 residues. The CDR3 reads CASSPRTGNSNQPQHF. Written as DNA, the CDR3 is TGTGCCAGCAGTCCGCGGACAGGGAATAGCAATCAGCCCCAGCATTTT.

This chain uses TRBV19 with TRBJ1-2; the match to TRBD1 covers 7 bases. The CDR3 length is 13 residues. From germline, CDR1 is LNHDA and CDR2 SQIVND (reference sequence). Germline trimming cut 8 bases from V and 2 bases from J; bases unmatched to any gene: 5. As DNA, the CDR3 is TGTGCCAGTGCGGACAGGCCCAACTATGGCTACACCTTC. It encodes CASADRPNYGYTF.

This clone was observed once. This chain joins TRBV18 and TRBJ2-4, with unresolved D. V lost 0 bases to trimming and J lost 0 bases, with 9 bases between them. This CDR3 spans 16 amino acids. The V gene's germline CDR1 is KGHSH and CDR2 LQKENI. CDR3: CASSPPSTLAKNIQYF. CDR3 sequence (DNA): TGTGCCAGCTCACCACCGAGCACCTTAGCCAAAAACATTCAGTACTTC.

This clone has just one count. The V call is TRBV2, the J call TRBJ2-5; D might be TRBD2 (6 bases). V shed 3 bases and J shed 4 bases, with 12 bases lying between them. The germline V gene has CDR1 SNHLY and CDR2 FYNNEI. The CDR3 sequence is 14 residues long. CDR3 protein: CASSDASAIETQYF. The CDR3 bases are TGTGCCAGCAGTGACGCTAGCGCGATAGAGACCCAGTACTTC.

The rearrangement joins TRBV28 to TRBJ2-7; 7 nucleotides align to TRBD1. Trimming at V came to 5 bases and at J to 5 bases, leaving 3 bases not matched to a gene. This CDR3 spans 12 amino acids. Germline lookup yields CDR1 MDHEN and CDR2 SYDVKM. CDR3 sequence (DNA): TGTGCCAGCAGTACAGGGGCCCACGAGCAGTACTTC. Protein sequence: CASSTGAHEQYF.

About this clone: A read error may produce the germline difference seen at one junction end. This chain connects TRBV6-1 to TRBJ2-1; TRBD2 might be the D (6 bases). CDR3 length: 16 amino acids. Germline assignment: CDR1 MNHNS and CDR2 SASEGT. The CDR3 protein is CASGEWGEGGLDEQFF. The DNA for the CDR3 is TGTGCCAGCGGTGAATGGGGAGAGGGAGGATTAGATGAGCAGTTCTTC.

This sequence joins TRBV19 and TRBJ2-2, with a weak D call TRBD1 (7 bases). The germline V gene encodes CDR1 LNHDA and CDR2 SQIVND (reference sequence). With 5 bases removed from V and 4 bases from J, the gap between germline ends came to 11 bases. The CDR3 runs to 14 residues. The CDR3 sequence is CASSPQGGTGELFF. Written as DNA, the CDR3 is TGTGCCAGTAGTCCGCAGGGGGGCACCGGGGAGCTGTTTTTT.

The rearrangement uses TRBV4-3 and TRBJ2-2; 10 positions agree with TRBD2. The CDR3 covers 16 residues. CDR1 is LGHNA, CDR2 YSLEER, per germline. V was clipped by 5 bases and J by 6 bases; unmatched bases: 9. The chain's CDR3 is CASSEMLAGEPGELFF. CDR3 coding DNA: TGCGCCAGCAGCGAAATGCTAGCGGGAGAGCCCGGGGAGCTGTTTTTT.

This chain connects TRBV18 to TRBJ1-3, with D hard to call. Germline V lookup: CDR1 KGHSH, CDR2 LQKENI. The V end was cut by 3 bases, the J end by 0 bases, with 9 bases between. The CDR3 runs to 15 residues. The CDR3 spells CASSPITNSGNTIYF. DNA of the CDR3: TGTGCCAGCTCACCGATCACTAACTCTGGAAACACCATATATTTT.

For the CDR3, the DNA is TGTGCCAGCAGCTTCGGTGGTAGGGGACTAGCCGCCGATGAGCAGTTCTTC. Its translation is CASSFGGRGLAADEQFF. The chain employs TRBV7-2 and TRBJ2-1; 9 nucleotides agree with TRBD2. V gave up 3 bases and J gave up 8 bases; unmatched junction bases: 14. This CDR3 contains 17 residues. Germline V CDR1 and CDR2: SGHTA, FQGNSA.

V is TRBV7-9 and J is TRBJ1-4; maybe TRBD1 (5 bases). This CDR3 comprises 15 residues. Germline assignment: CDR1 SEHNR and CDR2 FQNEAQ (reference sequence). Trimming took off 5 bases at V and 4 bases at J, with 14 bases between the two ends. The DNA for the CDR3 is TGTGCCAGCAGCCCCGACAGTAGTTTTAATGAAAAACTGTTTTTT. Its translation is CASSPDSSFNEKLFF.

This chain links TRBV5-8 with TRBJ2-1; D not certain. The CDR3 has 11 residues. Germline V CDR1 and CDR2: SGHTS, YDEGEE. V dropped 0 bases and J dropped 9 bases, with 4 bases sitting between them. The CDR3 coding sequence is TGTGCCAGCAGCTTGGCCGGTGAGCAGTTCTTC. Amino acid sequence: CASSLAGEQFF.

The chain has TRBV4-2 and TRBJ2-7; 9 nucleotides align to TRBD1. Germline-derived CDR1 and CDR2 are LGHNA and YNFKEQ. CDR3 length: 15 amino acids. V dropped 0 bases and J dropped 4; count of bases not matched to a gene: 4. CDR3: CASSQEPGQGYEQYF. The CDR3 coding sequence is TGTGCCAGCAGCCAAGAACCGGGACAGGGTTACGAGCAGTACTTC.

The gene calls are TRBV19 and TRBJ1-2; 9 nucleotides match TRBD1. There are 13 residues in the CDR3. CDR1 LNHDA and CDR2 SQIVND come from the germline V gene (reference sequence). V was pared by 9 bases and J by 3 bases, with 5 bases of the junction left unmatched. The CDR3 here is CASQRDRDYGYTF. CDR3 sequence (DNA): TGTGCCAGCCAAAGGGACAGGGACTATGGCTACACCTTC. Looking up the rest from reference TRBV19 and TRBJ1-2 gives the full variable domain: DGGITQSPKYLFRKEGQNVTLSCEQNLNHDAMYWYRQDPGQGLRLIYYSQIVNDFQKGDIAEGYSVSREKKESFPLTVTSAQKNPTAFYLCASQRDRDYGYTFGSGTRLTVV.

The table lists this clone with a count of one. The chain links TRBV5-6 to TRBJ2-1; 8 bases match TRBD2. The CDR3 sequence is 16 residues long. V lost 2 bases and J lost 3; bases outside the gene matches: 7. The germline gives CDR1 SGHDT, CDR2 YYEEEE. This chain's CDR3 is CASSLRLLAGYNEQFF. The CDR3 DNA is TGTGCCAGCAGCTTAAGGCTTCTAGCGGGCTACAATGAGCAGTTCTTC.

The chain carries TRBV18 and TRBJ2-3; D is unresolved. The CDR3 is 12 amino acids. V shed 4 bases and J shed 2 bases, with 4 bases lying between them. CDR1 is KGHSH, CDR2 LQKENI, per germline. CDR3 sequence: CASSLLTDTQYF. CDR3 in DNA: TGTGCCAGCTCACTTCTCACAGATACGCAGTATTTT.